What follows is one T cell receptor beta chain and its context. Its specificity is not known. The data originate from a study of T cells in localized non-small cell lung cancer. Sequencing used immunoSEQ multiplex PCR; TCRdb keeps in-frame clones, though not all of them. The data show 15,000 to 17,000 clones, around 87% seen once. Study observations and caveats: In adjacent lung, a median approximately 60 of the top 100 tumor clones were found. Uninvolved adjacent lung had the highest recorded T cell clonality, with tumor below it. Blood T cell density predicted longer survival; adjacent-lung clonality, shorter. Heterogeneity remains possible, as sequencing covered one tumor region only.

The CDR3 spans 15 residues. V gave up 1 base and J gave up 0 bases, with 8 bases separating them. Germline CDR1 is SGHAT and CDR2 is FQNNGV. The starting material was peripheral blood mononuclear cells, obtained before any cancer treatment. The chain combines TRBV11-2 with TRBJ2-3; no clear D gene. This TCR came from a male donor at least 60 years old with stage II lung adenocarcinoma. CDR3 coding DNA: TGTGCCAGCAGCTTAGGTCACTATAGCACAGATACGCAGTATTTT. It specifies CASSLGHYSTDTQYF.